One sample yielded the 12 T cell receptor beta chains listed below, sequenced in a study of cytomegalovirus exposure and HLA in healthy donors (dated by TCRdb to about 2017). Receptor libraries were prepared by the immunoSEQ multiplex PCR assay. For the multiplex PCR, a mixture combining 60 forward primers for TCR Vbeta segments and 13 reverse primers for TCR Jbeta segments was used. As stored in TCRdb, this immuneACCESS dataset retains in-frame rearrangements with V and J assigned. A fraction of the clones does not appear; measured against another copy, unresolved V genes explain less than half of the discrepancy, and the remainder lacks a known reason. Here the sample has 160,000 or so clones; approximately 80% occur a single time. The ten largest clonotypes hold under 0.6% of the sample. Sequencing was done on a sample of PBMCs. Every receptor here comes from a woman aged 50 to 60 in good health and CMV-seronegative.

The chain combines TRBV5-1 with TRBJ2-1; 7 bases line up with TRBD2. The CDR3 loop spans 16 amino acids. Germline V lookup: CDR1 SGHRS, CDR2 YFSETQ. Trimming took 5 bases from V and 1 from J; bases not matched to a gene: 9. CDR3 sequence reads: CASSWGNSGSYNEQFF. The CDR3 bases are TGCGCCAGCAGTTGGGGTAATAGCGGGTCCTACAATGAGCAGTTCTTC.

The chain combines TRBV5-1 with TRBJ2-1, with 10 bases aligning to TRBD2. CDR1 and CDR2 from the germline V gene are SGHRS and YFSETQ. Trimming at V came to 3 bases and at J to 4 bases, leaving 4 bases not matched to a gene. There are 15 residues in the CDR3. The DNA of the CDR3 is TGCGCCAGCAGCTCGCTAGCGGGAGTTTACAATGAGCAGTTCTTC. This gives the protein CASSSLAGVYNEQFF.

The chain recombines TRBV25-1 with TRBJ2-7; 7 nucleotides agree with TRBD2. CDR3 length: 11 amino acids. Trimming removed 4 bases from V and 8 bases from J; junction bases left unmatched: 2. Germline V CDR1 and CDR2: MGHDK, SYGVNS. CDR3 DNA sequence: TGTGCCAGCAGTGGTGGGACTAAGCAGTACTTC. Its translation is CASSGGTKQYF.

CDR3 bases: TGTGCCAGTAGTGTCCGGACAGGGTACTACGAGCAGTACTTC. Translated: CASSVRTGYYEQYF. The chain joins TRBV19 to TRBJ2-7; 8 bases match TRBD1. Germline CDR1 reads LNHDA; CDR2 reads SQIVND (reference sequence). After removal of 5 bases from V and 3 bases from J, the junction contained 6 bases not matched to a gene. This CDR3 is built from 14 residues.

The rearrangement uses TRBV6-1 and TRBJ2-7, with a tentative D call TRBD2 (5 bases). The V gene's germline CDR1 is MNHNS and CDR2 SASEGT. The CDR3 consists of 13 residues. The V end was cut by 2 bases, the J end by 4 bases, with 9 bases between. In nucleotides, the CDR3 is TGTGCCAGCAGTGAAAGAAGAGGGTACGAGCAGTACTTC. This codes for CASSERRGYEQYF.

In nucleotides, the CDR3 is TGTGCCAGCAGTTTAGGAGCGTATCAGCCCCAGCATTTT. Translation gives CASSLGAYQPQHF. This chain joins TRBV27 and TRBJ1-5; unclear D gene. The CDR3 loop spans 13 amino acids. V was cut by 2 bases and J by 5 bases, with 7 bases left in between. Germline loops: CDR1 MNHEY, CDR2 SMNVEV (reference sequence).

This chain joins TRBV4-3 and TRBJ2-2; 8 nucleotides align to TRBD2. V gave up 4 bases and J gave up 5 bases; unmatched junction bases: 0. Germline V gene lookup returns CDR1 LGHNA and CDR2 YSLEER. The length of the CDR3 is 13 residues. The CDR3 spells CASSPGGTGELFF. The DNA of the CDR3 is TGCGCCAGCAGCCCGGGGGGGACCGGGGAGCTGTTTTTT.

The genes are TRBV11-3 and TRBJ2-5; weak D call: TRBD1 (6 bases). Germline CDR1 SGHNT, CDR2 YENEEA. The V gene lost 4 bases and the J gene lost 4 bases, with 19 bases spanning the gap. The CDR3 has 16 residues. The CDR3 here is CASSSGRGVGGETQYF. The CDR3 bases are TGTGCCAGCAGCTCCGGTAGGGGTGTAGGGGGAGAGACCCAGTACTTC.

This sequence joins TRBV28 and TRBJ1-1, with 7 bases matching TRBD1. Trimming removed 4 bases from V and 2 bases from J; junction bases left unmatched: 7. The germline CDR1 and CDR2 sequences are MDHEN and SYDVKM. CDR3 size: 15 residues. CDR3 amino acids: CASSSSGTDNTEAFF. CDR3 in DNA: TGTGCCAGCAGTTCTAGCGGGACAGATAACACTGAAGCTTTCTTT.

The rearrangement uses TRBV12-5 and TRBJ1-1; D remains unclear. This CDR3 is built from 12 residues. The germline CDR1 and CDR2 sequences are LGHNT and FRNRAP. Trimming cost V 5 bases and J 1 base, with 5 bases left between them. The CDR3 nucleotides are TGTGCTAGTGGTAAACAGAACACTGAAGCTTTCTTT. It is translated as CASGKQNTEAFF.

This clone was detected only once. The chain uses TRBV9 and TRBJ1-2; no clear D gene. The germline gives CDR1 SGDLS, CDR2 YYNGEE. This CDR3 contains 14 residues. V lost 3 bases, J lost 1 base, and 10 bases lay in between. The CDR3 nucleotides are TGTGCCAGCAGCGCCGGACTGTTTAACTATGGCTACACCTTC. This sequence encodes CASSAGLFNYGYTF.

The chain is built from TRBV9 and TRBJ2-1; 13 bases match TRBD2. V shed 4 bases and J 7 bases; nucleotides not matched to a gene: 8. Germline loops: CDR1 SGDLS, CDR2 YYNGEE. This CDR3 region has 16 residues. The CDR3 DNA reads as TGTGCCAGCAGCCCCCGTGTGACTAGCGGGGGGAATGAGCAGTTCTTC. Translating it yields CASSPRVTSGGNEQFF.